The 28 T cell receptor beta chains given below trace back to one sample, sequenced in a study of blood T cell repertoires in COVID-19. The table came from immunoSEQ multiplex PCR; TCRdb's copy has only in-frame clones and leaves some out. The data show a few hundred thousand clones, with about four fifths seen just once and approximately 14% held by the top ten. The sample taken for sequencing was peripheral blood. These receptor sequences come from a person aged 70 to 85 with COVID-19, enrolled during active disease.

This clone showed up just a few times. The chain has TRBV19 and TRBJ1-5; 7 bases align to TRBD1. The CDR3 consists of 12 residues. Looked up from germline, CDR1 is LNHDA and CDR2 is SQIVND (reference sequence). V dropped 6 bases and J dropped 9; count of bases not matched to a gene: 5. As DNA, the CDR3 is TGTGCCAGTAGACAGGGGCAGGGGCCCCAGCATTTT. As protein: CASRQGQGPQHF.

The CDR3 sequence: CASSLTSGIHNEQFF. The CDR3 nucleotides are TGCGCCAGCAGCTTGACTAGCGGGATTCACAATGAGCAGTTCTTC. The chain employs TRBV5-1 and TRBJ2-1; TRBD2 aligns across 10 bases. After removal of 1 base from V and 5 bases from J, the junction contained 3 bases not matched to a gene. The germline V gene has CDR1 SGHRS and CDR2 YFSETQ. The CDR3 is made up of 15 amino acids.

This clone was observed a handful of times. The rearrangement uses TRBV14 and TRBJ2-7; TRBD2 matches 7 bases. Per the germline V gene, CDR1 is SGHDN and CDR2 is FVKESK. V was pared by 0 bases and J by 2 bases, with 7 bases of the junction left unmatched. This CDR3 has 16 amino acids. The CDR3 nucleotides are TGTGCCAGCAGCCAAGACTCAAAGGCGGGAGCCTACGAGCAGTACTTC. Protein sequence: CASSQDSKAGAYEQYF. Looking up the rest from reference TRBV14 and TRBJ2-7 gives the full variable domain: EAGVTQFPSHSVIEKGQTVTLRCDPISGHDNLYWYRRVMGKEIKFLLHFVKESKQDESGMPNNRFLAERTGGTYSTLKVQPAELEDSGVYFCASSQDSKAGAYEQYFGPGTRLTVT.

This chain connects TRBV4-3 to TRBJ2-7; 10 bases align to TRBD2. There are 19 residues in the CDR3. The germline CDR1 and CDR2 sequences are LGHNA and YSLEER. J gave up 0 bases and V 1 base, and 12 bases lay outside the gene matches. The CDR3 DNA reads TGCGCCAGCAGCCAAGGCCTAGCGGGAGTGGGGGATTTCTCCTACGAGCAGTACTTC. Protein sequence: CASSQGLAGVGDFSYEQYF.

V gene TRBV28 combines with J gene TRBJ2-3, with 9 bases that match TRBD1. Germline loops: CDR1 MDHEN, CDR2 SYDVKM. The CDR3 runs 20 residues. With V trimmed by 2 bases and J by 2 bases, 17 bases remained unmatched. The CDR3 sequence is CASSLTGTGIWGEPTDTQYF. The CDR3, as DNA: TGTGCCAGCAGTTTAACAGGGACAGGGATTTGGGGAGAACCCACAGATACGCAGTATTTT. Filled out from reference TRBV28 and TRBJ2-3, the complete variable domain reads DVKVTQSSRYLVKRTGEKVFLECVQDMDHENMFWYRQDPGLGLRLIYFSYDVKMKEKGDIPEGYSVSREKKERFSLILESASTNQTSMYLCASSLTGTGIWGEPTDTQYFGPGTRLTVL.

The V and J genes are TRBV6-5 and TRBJ2-5, with D possibly matching TRBD1 (6 bases). Trimming cost V 10 bases and J 1 base, with 13 bases left between them. Germline lookup yields CDR1 MNHEY and CDR2 SVGAGI. The CDR3 covers 13 residues. Here the CDR3 reads CATTQGLQETQYF. The CDR3 nucleotides are TGTGCCACCACACAGGGCCTCCAAGAGACCCAGTACTTC.

This chain links TRBV7-2 with TRBJ1-2, with a weak D call TRBD1 (5 bases). There are 13 residues in the CDR3. Trimming removed 5 bases from V and 5 bases from J, with 12 bases in between. The germline CDR1 and CDR2 sequences are SGHTA and FQGNSA. CDR3 region: CASSPRVGYGYTF. In DNA, the CDR3 is TGTGCCAGCAGCCCCAGGGTAGGGTATGGCTACACCTTC. The entire variable domain, with the rest obtained from reference TRBV7-2 and TRBJ1-2, is as follows: GAGVSQSPSNKVTEKGKDVELRCDPISGHTALYWYRQSLGQGLEFLIYFQGNSAPDKSGLPSDRFSAERTGGSVSTLTIQRTQQEDSAVYLCASSPRVGYGYTFGSGTRLTVV.

This clone was seen a handful of times. The rearrangement uses TRBV7-3 and TRBJ2-1; 7 bases fit TRBD1. The CDR3 is 13 residues long. J lost 8 bases, V lost 1 base, and 2 bases had no gene match. Germline V lookup: CDR1 SGHTA, CDR2 FQGTGA. The CDR3 loop is CASSLKGAHEQFF. The CDR3 coding sequence is TGTGCCAGCAGCTTAAAGGGGGCGCATGAGCAGTTCTTC.

This clone was counted a few times. The rearrangement links TRBV19 to TRBJ2-2, with D maybe TRBD1 (6 bases). There are 18 residues in the CDR3. Germline V gives CDR1 LNHDA, CDR2 SQIVND (reference sequence). Trimming took 3 bases from V and 0 from J, leaving 17 bases between them. The CDR3 is CASSISPPGHTNTGELFF. The DNA of the CDR3 is TGTGCCAGTAGTATTTCTCCCCCGGGACATACGAACACCGGGGAGCTGTTTTTT.

The chain joins TRBV28 to TRBJ1-3; a weak D match, TRBD1 (5 bases). CDR3 length equals 13 residues. Trimming removed 3 bases at V and 8 bases at J, with 11 bases between. CDR1 is MDHEN and CDR2 is SYDVKM in the germline V gene. The CDR3 bases are TGTGCCAGCAGTTTTTCCAGGGTAGACACCATATATTTT. It is translated as CASSFSRVDTIYF.

This chain links TRBV5-4 with TRBJ2-3; D unresolved. CDR1 is SGHNT and CDR2 is YYREEE in the germline V gene (reference sequence). V was cut by 3 bases and J by 0 bases, with 8 bases left in between. The CDR3 runs 14 residues. The CDR3 sequence: CASSSKRSTDTQYF. The CDR3 DNA reads TGTGCCAGCAGCTCCAAGAGAAGCACAGATACGCAGTATTTT.

The chain joins TRBV6-5 to TRBJ1-2; 7 nucleotides align to TRBD1. The V segment lost 6 bases and the J segment 4 bases; nucleotides outside the gene matches: 8. Germline assignment: CDR1 MNHEY and CDR2 SVGAGI. There are 14 residues in the CDR3. This chain's CDR3 is CASSYRGLGYGYTF. The CDR3, as DNA: TGTGCCAGCAGCTACAGGGGATTAGGCTATGGCTACACCTTC.

This chain links TRBV9 with TRBJ1-3; perhaps TRBD1 as D (6 bases). The ends were cut back, 3 bases at V and 0 bases at J, with 13 bases in the middle. This CDR3 is built from 16 residues. Germline-derived CDR1 and CDR2 are SGDLS and YYNGEE. The CDR3 loop is CASSDDRRLSGNTIYF. In DNA, the CDR3 is TGTGCCAGCAGCGACGACAGGCGACTCTCTGGAAACACCATATATTTT. Full variable domain (outside the CDR3, taken from reference TRBV9 and TRBJ1-3): DSGVTQTPKHLITATGQRVTLRCSPRSGDLSVYWYQQSLDQGLQFLIQYYNGEERAKGNILERFSAQQFPDLHSELNLSSLELGDSALYFCASSDDRRLSGNTIYFGEGSWLTVV.

The rearrangement links TRBV7-2 to TRBJ2-2, with 10 bases aligning to TRBD2. This CDR3 is built from 18 residues. The trim removed 4 bases at V and 2 bases at J, leaving 10 bases unmatched. The germline CDR1 and CDR2 sequences are SGHTA and FQGNSA. CDR3 nucleotides: TGTGCCAGCAGCTCCGAGGTGGTAGCGGGGGGAAACACCGGGGAGCTGTTTTTT. Protein sequence: CASSSEVVAGGNTGELFF.

The chain recombines TRBV28 with TRBJ1-1; D is possibly TRBD1 (5 bases). CDR1 is MDHEN, CDR2 SYDVKM, per germline. The CDR3 totals 14 residues. The V and J ends lost 6 bases and 5 bases respectively, with 16 bases between them. Here the CDR3 reads CASREQGRGTEAFF. CDR3 sequence (DNA): TGTGCCAGCAGGGAGCAGGGTAGGGGAACTGAAGCTTTCTTT.

This clone was counted only a few times. This same CDR3 is encoded by further DNA sequences in the sample. The chain uses TRBV7-2 and TRBJ2-1, with 13 nucleotides matching TRBD2. Germline values: CDR1 SGHTA, CDR2 FQGNSA. CDR3 length equals 16 residues. The trim removed 5 bases at V and 4 bases at J, leaving 5 bases unmatched. The CDR3 DNA reads as TGTGCCAGCAGCCTAAGGACTAGCGGGGGATACAATGAGCAGTTCTTC. Translating gives CASSLRTSGGYNEQFF.

The chain joins TRBV14 to TRBJ1-6; D perhaps matches TRBD1 (6 bases). Trimming cost V 2 bases and J 7 bases, with 6 bases left between them. The CDR3 runs 13 residues. Germline CDR1 is SGHDN and CDR2 is FVKESK. The CDR3 loop is CASSQTGNSPLHF. CDR3 nucleotide sequence: TGTGCCAGCAGCCAAACAGGGAATTCACCCCTCCACTTT.

In its sample, this clone was seen a few times. The chain couples TRBV5-1 to TRBJ2-5, with TRBD1 as a possible D gene (5 bases). The CDR3 totals 13 residues. Germline V gene lookup returns CDR1 SGHRS and CDR2 YFSETQ. With 3 bases removed from V and 5 bases from J, the gap between germline ends came to 11 bases. This CDR3 reads CASSSRAGETQYF. For the CDR3, the DNA is TGCGCCAGCAGCTCCAGGGCCGGGGAGACCCAGTACTTC.

V usage is TRBV7-6 and J usage is TRBJ1-3; no clear D gene. This CDR3 region has 14 residues. Germline V gene data show CDR1 as SGHVS and CDR2 as FNYEAQ. V lost 4 bases to trimming and J lost 2 bases, with 9 bases between them. CDR3 sequence reads: CASSSEGAGNTIYF. The CDR3 bases are TGTGCCAGCAGCTCAGAAGGAGCTGGAAACACCATATATTTT.

This rearrangement joins TRBV19 to TRBJ2-1; 12 bases map to TRBD2. Looked up from germline, CDR1 is LNHDA and CDR2 is SQIVND (reference sequence). The length of the CDR3 is 15 residues. With V trimmed by 4 bases and J by 3 bases, 1 base remained unmatched. CDR3 DNA sequence: TGTGCCAGTAGTAAGACTAGCGGGGGCTACAATGAGCAGTTCTTC. It specifies CASSKTSGGYNEQFF.

This clone occurred once. V gene TRBV5-6 combines with J gene TRBJ1-2; 8 nucleotides agree with TRBD1. The germline gives CDR1 SGHDT, CDR2 YYEEEE. The CDR3 has 14 residues. The trim removed 5 bases at V and 5 bases at J, leaving 8 bases unmatched. The CDR3 here is CASRFRDRQYGYTF. CDR3 bases: TGTGCCAGCAGATTTCGGGACAGGCAGTATGGCTACACCTTC.

The V call is TRBV10-3, the J call TRBJ2-3, with 10 nucleotides matching TRBD1. The CDR3 loop spans 13 amino acids. Germline CDR1 is ENHRY and CDR2 is SYGVKD. V trimming: 11 bases; J trimming: 5 bases; junction bases outside the gene matches: 7. The CDR3 nucleotides are TGTGCCTCCGGGACAGGGGATGTAGATACGCAGTATTTT. It specifies CASGTGDVDTQYF.

V gene TRBV5-1 combines with J gene TRBJ2-3, with 10 bases lining up with TRBD2. Trimming removed 5 bases from V and 2 bases from J; junction bases left unmatched: 8. The CDR3 spans 16 residues. The germline V gene has CDR1 SGHRS and CDR2 YFSETQ. The CDR3 here is CASRSSLAGDTDTQYF. CDR3 coding DNA: TGCGCCAGCAGATCCAGTCTAGCGGGAGACACAGATACGCAGTATTTT.

The V and J genes are TRBV15 and TRBJ2-7; D unclear. Deletions cut 0 bases from V and 0 bases from J, with 9 bases between. From germline, CDR1 is LNHNV and CDR2 YYDKDF (reference sequence). The CDR3 loop spans 15 amino acids. CDR3 sequence: CATSREYSLSYEQYF. The CDR3 DNA reads TGTGCCACCAGCAGAGAATACTCTCTCTCCTACGAGCAGTACTTC.

This clone was recorded once. The chain uses TRBV4-1 and TRBJ2-1, with a tentative D call TRBD1 (6 bases). V dropped 4 bases and J dropped 9 bases, with 22 bases sitting between them. CDR1 is MGHRA and CDR2 is YSYEKL in the germline V gene. The CDR3 extends over 16 amino acids. This chain's CDR3 is CASSPWTDLRLGEQFF. CDR3 sequence (DNA): TGCGCCAGCAGCCCTTGGACAGATCTACGCCTCGGTGAGCAGTTCTTC.

J is TRBJ1-1 and V is TRBV19; D call uncertain. Trimming removed 1 base from V and 6 bases from J, with 9 bases in between. CDR1 is LNHDA and CDR2 is SQIVND in the germline V gene (reference sequence). The CDR3 loop spans 13 amino acids. The CDR3 loop reads CASSIAARAEAFF. The CDR3 nucleotides are TGTGCCAGTAGTATAGCTGCGCGGGCTGAAGCTTTCTTT.

The chain employs TRBV5-1 and TRBJ2-7, with 8 bases identical to TRBD2. Per the germline V gene, CDR1 is SGHRS and CDR2 is YFSETQ. CDR3 length: 15 residues. V lost 2 bases, J lost 2 bases, and 6 bases stayed unmatched. This CDR3 reads CASSLGAGGAYEQYF. The CDR3 DNA reads as TGCGCCAGCAGCTTAGGGGCGGGAGGCGCCTACGAGCAGTACTTC.

The chain joins TRBV7-2 to TRBJ1-6; D perhaps matches TRBD1 (6 bases). V shed 3 bases and J shed 9 bases, with 15 bases lying between them. The length of the CDR3 is 15 residues. CDR1 is SGHTA, CDR2 FQGNSA, per germline. CDR3 nucleotides: TGTGCCAGCAGCTTGAGGGGGACACTTGGTTCACCCCTCCACTTT. This sequence encodes CASSLRGTLGSPLHF.